The sequence of this T cell receptor (beta chain) was determined in a study of long-term antiretroviral therapy in people with HIV (dated 2022 in TCRdb). Regarding the complete study: The earliest samples were collected roughly a decade before the 2015 WHO recommendation for immediate ART, at a time when ART was usually postponed until CD4 counts fell. Test extractions of a monoclonal T-cell line alongside fewer than 40 polyclonal samples showed no cross-contamination during QIAcube processing. Among the approximately 30 participants with HIV, around 10 were female. A total of approximately 200 cryopreserved PBMC samples came from roughly 30 adults with confirmed HIV infection and were collected serially over a mean of roughly six years (range 1-12). A retrospective serial study tested whether changes in peripheral blood TRB repertoire composition and diversity were associated with ART initiation and durable HIV suppression. Results and caveats for the whole study, not just this receptor: Because pre-ART samples had limited cell numbers, unsorted PBMC were profiled rather than sorted CD4+ and CD8+ T cells. Samples dated from the mid-2000s to the late 2010s, and the ART regimens used may be less effective than current ones. Inferences about post-ART repertoire changes are limited because no data were available on ART adherence, viral resistance or therapy changes. Because PBMC availability was limited, only the TCR beta chain was sequenced, with no alpha chain pairing. Starting ART was linked to a significant rise in TRB diversity, yet even with long-term ART the diversity remained significantly lower than in transplant donor controls. Compared with controls, HIV repertoires had narrower CDR3 length ranges, and the network structure pointed to an antigen-experienced repertoire that shifted only slightly toward naive after ART. At every time point, the repertoire was dominated by expanded TRB clones first identified before ART initiation, although this dominance fluctuated and, in many PLHIV, declined after ART.

The immunoSEQ hsTCRB v3.0 assay was used at survey level resolution to sequence the TRB variable region. A depth of roughly 40,000-50,000 T-cell genomes per sample was targeted for TRB sequencing. An Illumina MiSeq with a v3 150-cycle kit was used to sequence the pooled TRB libraries. As for how the authors treated the data: Repertoire analysis was performed in R inside a reproducible Nextflow workflow that covered QC, data transformation and analysis. Custom analyses were implemented in LymphoSeq2, an R package for AIRR-Seq data exploration. A handful of samples that produced fewer than 5000 total TRB sequences were removed, so 150 to 200 HIV repertoires were analyzed. Among the 180 to 200 HIV repertoires that were kept, approximately 61 were collected before ART initiation and around 130 were collected after ART initiation. Repertoires were downsampled to 5000 TRB nucleotide sequences, and summary statistics were averaged over 100 downsampling iterations. Only TRB sequences with CDR3 regions of at least seven amino acids were retained for analysis. A Shannon entropy-derived clonality score and the Gini coefficient were used to measure diversity. In the repertoire networks, any two of the top 5000 CDR3 amino acid sequences were linked whenever the two sequences differed by an edit distance of one. For TRB CDR3 amino acid sequences, GLIPH2 was used to predict antigen specificity groups and MHC restriction. To flag known associations with CMV, EBV, HIV or tissue antigens, CDR3 amino acid sequences were compared against VDJdb and McPAS-TCR. Pre-ART, post-ART and control groups were compared with Wilcoxon signed-rank tests and Holm-Bonferroni correction. TCRdb's version of the immuneACCESS table is confined to in-frame rearrangements and falls short of the full clone set. An unresolved V gene accounts for under half of the shortfall where checked; the remainder is of unknown origin. V, J and clone size derive from that table, while D and trimming were established from the DNA sequence. The sample table records 25,000 to 30,000 clones; 80% to 90% of these occur just once. The ten largest clones capture about 9% of the sample.

Reading from cysteine to phenylalanine, the CDR3 counts 15 amino acids. The retained sequence is limited to the CDR3, 45 bases, with the frame set at the first base. Based on the germline V gene, the CDR1 and CDR2 sequences are SGHDT and YYEEEE. Trimming at the junction amounts to 5 bases on V and 3 bases on J, and the germline ends lie 18 bases apart. Inclusion was restricted to participants for whom at least one PBMC sample before ART initiation and at least two post-ART samples were available. All participants with HIV were treated in the United States of America. Before DNA extraction, cryopreserved samples containing about 1-11 million PBMC were thawed and washed. At the time of the earliest PBMC sample, participants with HIV were aged between roughly 20 and 55 years. Per participant, PBMC samples came from 1-4 timepoints prior to ART initiation and 2-8 timepoints following ART initiation, for a median of 7 samples. Serial HIV viral load, CD4+ T-cell count, ART history and demographic data were obtained for every participant. Using a Qiagen kit on a QIAcube, genomic DNA was extracted from unsorted PBMC, with samples processed in batches of 12.

This clone was observed a single time. The clone's antigen remains unknown. No base quality information exists; no much larger clone differs at one position. The origin of this receptor is a man aged 40-49 years with HIV. Sequencing used unsorted PBMCs, obtained 3 years after starting antiretroviral therapy. The V gene is TRBV5-6 and the J gene is TRBJ2-7, with the D gene not clear enough to name. The CDR3 is CASRSDGLIGYEQYF. The DNA sequence is given as TGTGCCAGCAGGTCCGATGGCCTCATCGGCTACGAGCAGTACTTC.